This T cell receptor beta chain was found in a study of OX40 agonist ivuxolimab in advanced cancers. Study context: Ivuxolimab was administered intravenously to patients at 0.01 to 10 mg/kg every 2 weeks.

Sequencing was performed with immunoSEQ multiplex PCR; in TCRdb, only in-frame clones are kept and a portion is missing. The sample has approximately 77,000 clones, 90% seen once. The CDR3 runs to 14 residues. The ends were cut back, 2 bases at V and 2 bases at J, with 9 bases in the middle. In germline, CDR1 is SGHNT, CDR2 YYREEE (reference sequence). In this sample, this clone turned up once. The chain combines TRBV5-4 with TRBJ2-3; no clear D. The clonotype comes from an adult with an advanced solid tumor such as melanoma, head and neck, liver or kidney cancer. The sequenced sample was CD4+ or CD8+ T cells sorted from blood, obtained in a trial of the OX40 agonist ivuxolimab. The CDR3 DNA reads TGTGCCAGCAGCTTCTACCTCAACACAGATACGCAGTATTTT. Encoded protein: CASSFYLNTDTQYF.